Listed below are T cell receptor beta chains from one sample, sequenced in a study of blood T cell repertoires in COVID-19. Here immunoSEQ multiplex PCR was the method, and the copy in TCRdb shows in-frame clones only, minus some. The table has about 240,000 clones, around 83% seen once. Input material: peripheral blood. The receptors come from a woman older than 75 with acute or convalescent COVID-19. CDR3s leave out the opening cysteine and the closing phenylalanine or tryptophan.

TRBJ2-1 | TRBV7-3 | ASSFLAGVGEQF
TRBJ1-2 | TRBV5-1 | ASSLDQQGDFALGYT
TRBJ2-1 | TRBV18 | ASSQLAGGENEQF
TRBJ2-7 | TRBV7-3 | ASSLFPGTDYEQY
TRBJ2-5 | TRBV3-1/TRBV3-2 | ASSEGSSGGARETQY
TRBJ1-1 | TRBV7-9 | ASSRQGGTNTEAF
TRBJ1-5 | TRBV28 | ASRRGQYSNQPQH
TRBJ1-5 | TRBV30 | AWGTGARNQPQH
TRBJ2-2 | TRBV7-3 | ASSFAGGALAGELF
TRBJ2-1 | TRBV7-9 | ASSLLLAGQGEQF
TRBJ1-1 | TRBV20-1 | SAGDRESAF
TRBJ1-4 | TRBV27 | ASSFSLGGNEKLF
TRBJ1-5 | TRBV5-1 | ARSWGGAYQPQH
TRBJ1-1 | TRBV19 | ASSPPGKGDRNTEAF
TRBJ2-3 | TRBV3-1/TRBV3-2 | ASSQDPPRLVSTDTQY
TRBJ2-7 | TRBV10-3 | AISESRVPGEQY
TRBJ1-5 | TRBV28 | ASSPPGTGGVYSNQPQH
TRBJ2-7 | TRBV28 | ASTRTGGNREQY
TRBJ2-3 | TRBV2 | ASRATATDTQY
TRBJ1-2 | TRBV28 | ASSPQYGYT
TRBJ2-5 | TRBV6-5 | ASARGVQETQY
TRBJ2-5 | TRBV12-5 | ASGLGQGALETQY
TRBJ1-5 | TRBV2 | ASSPGQTDNQPQH
TRBJ2-3 | TRBV6-5 | ASTFTDTQY
TRBJ1-1 | TRBV5-4 | ASSYAGTGATEAF
TRBJ2-5 | TRBV3-1/TRBV3-2 | ASSQSGTIQETQY
TRBJ2-5 | TRBV5-4 | ASSLAQGAGQETQY
TRBJ2-1 | TRBV5-1 | ASSLGDRAVNEQF
TRBJ1-5 | TRBV28 | ASRTGYNQPQH
TRBJ1-3 | TRBV2 | ASSVQGGNTIY
TRBJ2-7 | TRBV3-1/TRBV3-2 | ASSHPQNAFGYEQY
TRBJ2-1 | TRBV15 | ATSRARPTLAREQF
TRBJ2-5 | TRBV5-1 | ASSLLGQGRETQY
TRBJ1-5 | TRBV28 | ASSLGALEVQPQH
TRBJ2-2 | TRBV19 | ASKQPGQDTGELF
TRBJ2-5 | TRBV20-1 | GGTYQETQY
TRBJ1-5 | TRBV4-1 | ASSQDPAGKPQH
TRBJ1-1 | TRBV10-3 | AITATGGWGTEAF
TRBJ1-1 | TRBV28 | ASSLLTNTEAF
TRBJ1-1 | TRBV29-1 | SVEGRMNTEAF
TRBJ2-5 | TRBV2 | ASRLGTVQETQY
TRBJ1-6 | TRBV28 | ATRGYRANSPLH
TRBJ1-5 | TRBV4-1 | ASSRRQGNQPQH
TRBJ2-5 | TRBV18 | ASSPASGGTQETQY
TRBJ2-2 | TRBV11-3 | ASTPTGELF
TRBJ2-7 | TRBV27 | ALPDRLYYEQY
TRBJ1-6 | TRBV11-2 | ASSVRVDSPLH
TRBJ1-2 | TRBV5-6 | ASSFLPERGTFYYGYT
TRBJ1-5 | TRBV30 | AWSFGQEYQPQH
TRBJ1-5 | TRBV19 | ASSKRGTGGSRYQPQH
TRBJ1-1 | TRBV25-1 | ASSGTGLNTEAF
TRBJ1-6 | TRBV2 | ASTVGTVESPLH
TRBJ2-1 | TRBV28 | ATSGMEGYNNEQF
TRBJ2-6 | TRBV5-8 | ASSLGTTSGANVLT
TRBJ1-2 | TRBV5-1 | ASSLAGTGYYGYT